This record covers a single T cell receptor beta chain. The study drew its donors from healthy HIV-negative adults without recent acute infections or vaccinations. The data were obtained in a study of shared clonotypes between healthy human individuals. Method: immunoSEQ multiplex PCR; TCRdb's copy keeps in-frame clones and lacks some. The data show approximately 2.5 million clones, 93% seen once. The V gene's germline CDR1 is LGHNT and CDR2 FRNRAP. The V and J ends lost 1 base and 5 bases, in that order; junction bases with no gene match: 4. This CDR3 has 14 residues. Sequencing was performed on naive CD4+ T cells from PBMCs. Subset in this sample: CD45RA+ positively selected. The TCR was taken from a young man in good health. Some clones in this sample may be carry-over from other donors' samples. This sequence joins TRBV12-5 and TRBJ2-5, with 7 bases matching TRBD1. The CDR3 bases are TGTGCTAGTGGTTTGGCAGACAGGGTGGAGACCCAGTACTTC. This codes for CASGLADRVETQYF.